These T cell receptor beta chains were read from a single sample in a study of response to subunit inactivated influenza vaccine. TCRdb processed the RT-PCR reads anew with MiXCR; each CDR3 protein has one entry. The profile shows 400,000 to 650,000 distinct CDR3 sequences, roughly 7.9% of them singletons. The specimen comprised PBMCs from blood, sampled roughly 24 months after vaccination. These TCRs come from a man aged 50-75 years who received an inactivated influenza vaccine. The CDR3 runs from the conserved cysteine through the conserved F or W. Each record gives: V gene, clone size, D gene, J gene, CDR3 DNA, CDR3 protein. D genes are given only for firm matches. Expanded clones get a size class; other rows say once, few or many, or leave the size out.

V gene: TRBV6-2/TRBV6-3
clone size: few
D gene: TRBD2
J gene: TRBJ2-2
CDR3 DNA: TGTGCCAGCAGTTACTCGATACGGGAGGTTGGGACCGGGGAGCTGTTTTTT
CDR3 protein: CASSYSIREVGTGELFF

V gene: TRBV18
clone size: NA
D gene: NA
J gene: TRBJ2-3
CDR3 DNA: TGTGCCAGCTCACCACAAGGGGTAGTCACAGATACGCAGTATTTT
CDR3 protein: CASSPQGVVTDTQYF

V gene: TRBV4-1
clone size: many
D gene: TRBD2
J gene: TRBJ2-2
CDR3 DNA: TGCGCCAGCAGCCATGGACTAGCGGGGCGGCGCACCGGGGAGCTGTTTTTT
CDR3 protein: CASSHGLAGRRTGELFF

V gene: TRBV28
clone size: few
D gene: NA
J gene: TRBJ2-7
CDR3 DNA: TGTGCCAGCAGTTTATCTAACGAGCAGTACTTC
CDR3 protein: CASSLSNEQYF

V gene: TRBV7-2
clone size: NA
D gene: NA
J gene: TRBJ1-4
CDR3 DNA: TGTGCCAGCAGCTTACGTCAGCCTAATGAAAAACTGTTTTTT
CDR3 protein: CASSLRQPNEKLFF

V gene: TRBV11-2
clone size: few
D gene: TRBD1
J gene: TRBJ2-7
CDR3 DNA: TGTGCCAGCAGCCAGGACAGGGGGTCCTACGAGCAGTACTTC
CDR3 protein: CASSQDRGSYEQYF

V gene: TRBV20-1
clone size: many
D gene: NA
J gene: TRBJ2-3
CDR3 DNA: TGCAGTGCTAGCAGACTGAAGGATACGCAGTATTTT
CDR3 protein: CSASRLKDTQYF

V gene: TRBV28
clone size: few
D gene: TRBD2
J gene: TRBJ2-7
CDR3 DNA: TGTGCCAGCAGTATCCCGACTAGCGGTTCGAGCTACGAGCAGTACTTC
CDR3 protein: CASSIPTSGSSYEQYF

V gene: TRBV27
clone size: few
D gene: NA
J gene: TRBJ1-4
CDR3 DNA: TGTGCCAGCAGTGACATCGGGGGGGGAGAAAAACTGTTTTTT
CDR3 protein: CASSDIGGGEKLFF

V gene: TRBV9
clone size: many
D gene: NA
J gene: TRBJ2-5
CDR3 DNA: TGTGCCAGCAGCGTAGCTACCGGGGGCCAAGAGACCCAGTACTTC
CDR3 protein: CASSVATGGQETQYF

V gene: TRBV3-1
clone size: NA
D gene: NA
J gene: TRBJ1-4
CDR3 DNA: TGTGCCAGCAGCCGATCGGAATCAACTAATGAAAAACTGTTTTTT
CDR3 protein: CASSRSESTNEKLFF

V gene: TRBV20-1
clone size: many
D gene: NA
J gene: TRBJ2-7
CDR3 DNA: TGCAGTGCTAGGTTACGCGAGAGCTCCTACGAGCAGTACTTC
CDR3 protein: CSARLRESSYEQYF

V gene: TRBV12-3/TRBV12-4
clone size: NA
D gene: NA
J gene: TRBJ1-2
CDR3 DNA: TGTGCCAGCAGTTTAGTATTCAGGGCTCTACATGGCTACACCTTC
CDR3 protein: CASSLVFRALHGYTF

V gene: TRBV7-3
clone size: many
D gene: TRBD2
J gene: TRBJ2-5
CDR3 DNA: TGTGCCAGCAAGGAAACTAGCGGGAGTGAGACCCAGTACTTC
CDR3 protein: CASKETSGSETQYF

V gene: TRBV28
clone size: NA
D gene: NA
J gene: TRBJ2-1
CDR3 DNA: TGTGCCAGCAGTCCCCCCAGGGGTATGTGGAATGAGCAGTTCTTC
CDR3 protein: CASSPPRGMWNEQFF

V gene: TRBV7-2
clone size: many
D gene: TRBD1
J gene: TRBJ2-5
CDR3 DNA: TGTGCCAGCAGCTTAAACAGGGGAGAAGAGACCCAGTACTTC
CDR3 protein: CASSLNRGEETQYF

V gene: TRBV7-2
clone size: few
D gene: NA
J gene: TRBJ2-7
CDR3 DNA: TGTGCCAGCAGCTTAATAGGTCGGGAGCGCTCCTACGAGCAGTACTTC
CDR3 protein: CASSLIGRERSYEQYF

V gene: TRBV7-2
clone size: few
D gene: TRBD1
J gene: TRBJ2-3
CDR3 DNA: TGTGCCAGCAGGGCTCCGGGACAGGGGGCGTCAGATACGCAGTATTTT
CDR3 protein: CASRAPGQGASDTQYF

V gene: TRBV5-1
clone size: few
D gene: NA
J gene: TRBJ2-7
CDR3 DNA: TGCGCCAGCAGCTTGGCCGACAGGCCCGACTACGAGCAGTACTTC
CDR3 protein: CASSLADRPDYEQYF

V gene: TRBV9
clone size: NA
D gene: TRBD2
J gene: TRBJ2-2
CDR3 DNA: TGTGCCAGCAGCGTAGCCGGGGCGAGCGGGAAGTACACCGGGGAGCTGTTTTTT
CDR3 protein: CASSVAGASGKYTGELFF

V gene: TRBV14
clone size: many
D gene: TRBD1
J gene: TRBJ2-2
CDR3 DNA: TGTGCCAGCAGCCAGCCGCCAGGGGGCTTCAACACCGGGGAGCTGTTTTTT
CDR3 protein: CASSQPPGGFNTGELFF

V gene: TRBV12-3/TRBV12-4
clone size: few
D gene: TRBD2
J gene: TRBJ2-2
CDR3 DNA: TGTGCCAGCACCACCGGGACTAGAGCCGGGGAGCTGTTTTTT
CDR3 protein: CASTTGTRAGELFF